This is a list of T cell receptor beta chains from one sample in a study of T-cell reconstitution after alpha-beta-depleted transplantation in children. TCRdb fed the PCR reads into MiXCR, producing one record per CDR3 protein. The data contain 120,000 or so distinct CDR3 sequences, under 30% of them singletons. Sequencing used PBMCs, mostly from graft donor cells, obtained 180 days after TCRalphabeta/CD19-depleted stem cell transplant. All receptors derive from a male patient aged 2-15 years who had a stem cell transplant for chronic granulomatous disease, so the T cells may come from the graft donor. CDR3s include the opening cysteine and the closing phenylalanine or tryptophan. Each record gives: CDR3 protein, CDR3 DNA, J gene, clone size, D gene, V gene. A D gene is named only where the DNA matches it firmly. The listing skips clone size in some rows; elsewhere it reads once, few, many or a size class.

CDR3: CASSFDGRVYNEQFF; DNA: TGTGCCAGCAGCTTCGACGGAAGAGTGTACAATGAGCAGTTCTTC; J: TRBJ2-1; size: many; D: NA; V: TRBV11-2
CDR3: CASSRPGQGVHEQYF; DNA: TGTGCCAGCAGCCGTCCGGGACAGGGAGTCCACGAGCAGTACTTC; J: TRBJ2-7; size: few; D: TRBD1; V: TRBV12-3/TRBV12-4
CDR3: CASSPIVSTETADTQYF; DNA: TGTGCCAGCAGCCCGATAGTTAGCACGGAGACGGCAGATACGCAGTATTTT; J: TRBJ2-3; size: few; D: NA; V: TRBV4-2
CDR3: CASSPRLQGLAAQETQYF; DNA: TGTGCCAGCAGCCCTCGGCTCCAGGGACTAGCGGCACAAGAGACCCAGTACTTC; J: TRBJ2-5; size: NA; D: TRBD2; V: TRBV5-4
CDR3: CASSFGTSGKAYNEQFF; DNA: TGCGCCAGCAGCTTTGGGACTAGCGGGAAGGCTTACAATGAGCAGTTCTTC; J: TRBJ2-1; size: NA; D: TRBD2; V: TRBV5-1
CDR3: CATSSRDRGNIQYF; DNA: TGTGCCACCAGCAGCCGGGACAGGGGGAACATTCAGTACTTC; J: TRBJ2-4; size: many; D: TRBD1; V: TRBV15
CDR3: CATSRDPSKHEQYF; DNA: TGTGCCACCAGCAGAGATCCTAGCAAGCACGAGCAGTACTTC; J: TRBJ2-7; size: many; D: NA; V: TRBV15
CDR3: CRPEGPTDTQYF; DNA: TGCAGACCGGAAGGACCCACAGATACGCAGTATTTT; J: TRBJ2-3; size: NA; D: NA; V: TRBV20-1
CDR3: CASSITGEKLFF; DNA: TGTGCCAGCTCGATCACAGGGGAAAAACTGTTTTTT; J: TRBJ1-4; size: NA; D: NA; V: TRBV7-3
CDR3: CASSLDRQETQYF; DNA: TGTGCTAGCAGCCTTGACAGGCAAGAGACCCAGTACTTC; J: TRBJ2-5; size: few; D: NA; V: TRBV7-7
CDR3: CSARRPNTEAFF; DNA: TGCAGTGCTAGAAGACCGAACACTGAAGCTTTCTTT; J: TRBJ1-1; size: few; D: NA; V: TRBV20-1
CDR3: CAWSGTVNQPQHF; DNA: TGTGCCTGGAGCGGGACAGTTAATCAGCCCCAGCATTTT; J: TRBJ1-5; size: few; D: TRBD1; V: TRBV30
CDR3: CASSPGRNRNQPQHF; DNA: TGTGCCAGCAGTCCCGGACGGAATCGCAATCAGCCCCAGCATTTT; J: TRBJ1-5; size: NA; D: NA; V: TRBV12-3/TRBV12-4
CDR3: CSAIYRGSSGNTIYF; DNA: TGCAGTGCCATCTACAGGGGAAGCTCTGGAAACACCATATATTTT; J: TRBJ1-3; size: many; D: TRBD1; V: TRBV20-1
CDR3: CASSQGSGLAGTGELFF; DNA: TGCGCCAGCAGCCAAGGGTCGGGACTAGCGGGTACCGGGGAGCTGTTTTTT; J: TRBJ2-2; size: NA; D: TRBD2; V: TRBV4-3
CDR3: CASTPRGDFAYEQYF; DNA: TGTGCCAGCACCCCGAGAGGGGATTTCGCCTACGAGCAGTACTTC; J: TRBJ2-7; size: NA; D: NA; V: TRBV27
CDR3: CSASRPATGHNEQFF; DNA: TGCAGTGCTAGTCGCCCAGCCACAGGACACAATGAGCAGTTCTTC; J: TRBJ2-1; size: NA; D: NA; V: TRBV20-1
CDR3: CASSSELGDEQFF; DNA: TGTGCCAGCTCATCCGAACTAGGGGATGAGCAGTTCTTC; J: TRBJ2-1; size: few; D: NA; V: TRBV18
CDR3: CASSRELGRQFF; DNA: TGTGCCAGCAGCCGTGAACTAGGGAGGCAGTTCTTC; J: TRBJ2-1; size: many; D: NA; V: TRBV7-9
CDR3: CASSYKGGTGELFF; DNA: TGTGCCAGCAGTTACAAAGGGGGCACCGGGGAGCTGTTTTTT; J: TRBJ2-2; size: few; D: NA; V: TRBV6-5
CDR3: CSVGGEQGQSYEQYF; DNA: TGCAGCGTTGGAGGGGAACAGGGGCAATCATACGAGCAGTACTTC; J: TRBJ2-7; size: many; D: TRBD1; V: TRBV29-1
CDR3: CASSTSGTAQETQYF; DNA: TGCGCCAGCAGCACCTCCGGGACAGCCCAAGAGACCCAGTACTTC; J: TRBJ2-5; size: NA; D: TRBD1; V: TRBV5-1
CDR3: CASSWGRTDTQYF; DNA: TGCGCCAGCAGCTGGGGTAGGACAGATACGCAGTATTTT; J: TRBJ2-3; size: few; D: NA; V: TRBV5-1
CDR3: CASSLAPDRNQPQHF; DNA: TGCGCCAGCAGCTTGGCCCCGGACCGCAATCAGCCCCAGCATTTT; J: TRBJ1-5; size: many; D: NA; V: TRBV5-1
CDR3: CASSSAGIGNNSPLHF; DNA: TGTGCCAGCAGCTCGGCAGGGATTGGCAATAATTCACCCCTCCACTTT; J: TRBJ1-6; size: many; D: NA; V: TRBV5-5
CDR3: CATSETGTGANQPQHF; DNA: TGTGCCACCAGCGAAACCGGGACAGGGGCTAATCAGCCCCAGCATTTT; J: TRBJ1-5; size: medium-sized; D: TRBD1; V: TRBV15
CDR3: CASSVDSYSNQPQHF; DNA: TGTGCCAGCAGCGTAGACTCCTATAGCAATCAGCCCCAGCATTTT; J: TRBJ1-5; size: many; D: NA; V: TRBV9
CDR3: CSATFSGRFDEQFF; DNA: TGCAGTGCTACCTTTAGCGGGAGGTTCGATGAGCAGTTCTTC; J: TRBJ2-1; size: many; D: TRBD2; V: TRBV20-1
CDR3: CASSPRRGEQFF; DNA: TGTGCCAGCAGCCCCCGCAGGGGTGAGCAGTTCTTC; J: TRBJ2-1; size: NA; D: NA; V: TRBV13
CDR3: CASSHRDSFSTDTQYF; DNA: TGTGCCAGCAGTCACCGGGACAGCTTTAGCACAGATACGCAGTATTTT; J: TRBJ2-3; size: NA; D: TRBD1; V: TRBV12-3/TRBV12-4
CDR3: CASSQIPDRANQPQHF; DNA: TGTGCCAGCAGCCAAATCCCCGACAGGGCCAATCAGCCCCAGCATTTT; J: TRBJ1-5; size: NA; D: TRBD1; V: TRBV28
CDR3: CASSLFRASTEAFF; DNA: TGTGCCAGCAGCTTATTCCGGGCAAGCACTGAAGCTTTCTTT; J: TRBJ1-1; size: many; D: NA; V: TRBV11-1
CDR3: CASSLHGQRRSGYTF; DNA: TGTGCCAGCAGTTTACACGGGCAAAGGCGGAGTGGCTACACCTTC; J: TRBJ1-2; size: few; D: NA; V: TRBV12-3/TRBV12-4
CDR3: CSAVPGTAPGEQYF; DNA: TGCAGTGCTGTCCCCGGGACCGCCCCAGGCGAGCAGTACTTC; J: TRBJ2-7; size: NA; D: NA; V: TRBV20-1
CDR3: CASSGDRGWAGELFF; DNA: TGTGCCAGCAGTGGAGACAGGGGGTGGGCCGGGGAGCTGTTTTTT; J: TRBJ2-2; size: few; D: TRBD1; V: TRBV25-1
CDR3: CATSDSSYNEQFF; DNA: TGTGCCACCAGTGACAGCTCCTACAATGAGCAGTTCTTC; J: TRBJ2-1; size: few; D: NA; V: TRBV24-1
CDR3: CASSLDTFNEKLFF; DNA: TGTGCCAGCAGCTTGGACACCTTTAATGAAAAACTGTTTTTT; J: TRBJ1-4; size: many; D: NA; V: TRBV5-5
CDR3: CATSRVDRDRDGYTF; DNA: TGTGCCACCAGCAGGGTGGACAGGGATCGGGATGGCTACACCTTC; J: TRBJ1-2; size: many; D: TRBD1; V: TRBV15
CDR3: CASSFTPGSSEQFF; DNA: TGTGCCAGCAGCTTTACCCCGGGGTCTAGTGAGCAGTTCTTC; J: TRBJ2-1; size: many; D: NA; V: TRBV7-2
CDR3: CSASFPGGTEAFF; DNA: TGCAGTGCTAGTTTCCCAGGAGGCACTGAAGCTTTCTTT; J: TRBJ1-1; size: few; D: NA; V: TRBV20-1
CDR3: CSAERGAPYEQYF; DNA: TGCAGTGCGGAGCGGGGGGCTCCCTACGAGCAGTACTTC; J: TRBJ2-7; size: NA; D: TRBD2; V: TRBV20-1
CDR3: CASSLQVSNTEAFF; DNA: TGTGCCAGCAGCCTACAGGTTTCGAACACTGAAGCTTTCTTT; J: TRBJ1-1; size: many; D: NA; V: TRBV7-6
CDR3: CSAIPPTGGRETQYF; DNA: TGCAGTGCCATCCCCCCGACGGGAGGGAGGGAGACCCAGTACTTC; J: TRBJ2-5; size: many; D: TRBD2; V: TRBV20-1
CDR3: CSARGKGGETQYF; DNA: TGCAGTGCTAGAGGGAAGGGTGGAGAGACCCAGTACTTC; J: TRBJ2-5; size: few; D: NA; V: TRBV20-1
CDR3: CASSLLGETDTQYF; DNA: TGTGCCAGCAGCTTATTAGGGGAGACAGATACGCAGTATTTT; J: TRBJ2-3; size: many; D: NA; V: TRBV7-7
CDR3: CSAQYSGTAQETQYF; DNA: TGCAGTGCACAATATTCCGGGACAGCCCAAGAGACCCAGTACTTC; J: TRBJ2-5; size: many; D: TRBD1; V: TRBV20-1
CDR3: CASRVRGNTEAFF; DNA: TGTGCCAGCAGGGTCAGAGGGAACACTGAAGCTTTCTTT; J: TRBJ1-1; size: NA; D: NA; V: TRBV27
CDR3: CASSVRQMGTQYF; DNA: TGTGCCAGCAGTGTCCGACAGATGGGGACCCAGTACTTC; J: TRBJ2-5; size: many; D: NA; V: TRBV27